The present TCR beta chain was sequenced within a study of cytomegalovirus exposure and HLA in healthy donors (dated by TCRdb to the late 2010s). At the level of the whole study: In an earlier analysis of under 600 of the donors, less than 350 Gb of sequence data and 100 million or so unique TCR beta sequences from about 190 million T cells were reported. The later analysis used no new phenotypic data to find candidate immune exposures, relying instead on TCR beta sequences and their occurrence across donors. Along with the approximately 700-subject first cohort, a separate validation cohort of over a hundred different subjects was used. Of the roughly 400 genotyped donors, around 81% fell in the genetic ancestry cluster associated with self-reported Caucasian donors. Genome-wide SNP genotypes for about 55% of the roughly 670 donors were used in a later genetic analysis, which treated that subset as a discovery cohort. In a later analysis, previously published TCR beta repertoires from 666 donors were re-analyzed and high-resolution HLA genotyping was added so that TCR occurrence patterns could be studied. High-throughput TCR immunosequencing, statistical association of individual TCRs with disease status, and machine learning were combined to predict cytomegalovirus infection status. The study profiled the T cell repertoires of 550 to 700 subjects by immunosequencing and related them to cytomegalovirus serostatus. An earlier analysis of 587 of the donors used high-throughput TCR beta sequencing to judge whether each TCR beta V gene segment behaved as functional or pseudogenic. Typing coverage varied by locus: roughly 620-640 donors for A, B, C, DRB1 and DQB1; approximately 560 for DQA1; some 610 for DPA1; 450 to 480 for DPB1. Donor age, sex, ethnicity and CMV serostatus were compiled alongside the repertoire data. HLA typing included class I and class II loci at four-digit resolution. Roughly 5 DR-DQ haplotypes were handled as single units for association and clustering, since linkage in the cohort was strong. All discovery cohort repertoires had been generated using a single sequencing platform. Among almost 400 genotyped donors of the cohort, an average of about 240,000 unique TCR beta nucleotide sequences were sequenced per donor, around 18% of them non-productive. An early release covering approximately 600 HLA-typed donors comprised roughly 300 gigabases of sequencing data and tens of millions of unique TCR sequences. The aim of the study was to test whether cataloging public T cell receptors could identify signatures of past pathogen exposure.

V trim: 0 bases; J trim: 4 bases; unmatched bases: 9. CDR1 and CDR2 were assigned from the germline V gene (reference sequence) as PRHDT and FYEKMQ. The CDR3, from cysteine to phenylalanine, totals 18 residues. The read is trimmed to its CDR3 DNA, 54 bases read in frame from base 1. Concerning this clone itself: What this receptor recognizes is not known. Base-call qualities are not available, and no considerably larger clone is one nucleotide away.

Libraries came from the immunoSEQ multiplex PCR assay. A mixture of 60 forward primers for TCR Vbeta segments and 13 reverse primers for TCR Jbeta segments was used in the multiplex PCR. The CDR3 region of rearranged TCR beta genes was amplified from genomic DNA with a multiplex PCR assay. The amplified TCR beta libraries were sequenced on the Illumina HiSeq System as 87-base-pair reads. On the study's bioinformatics: Across the 600 to 700 repertoires, a later analysis counted about 81 million unique TCR beta chains, some 11 million of which were shared by at least two donors. Raw reads were error-corrected and collapsed into unique sequences by a nearest-neighbor algorithm in which closely related sequences were merged to remove PCR and sequencing errors. V, D and J gene segments were assigned by aligning CDR3 sequences to IMGT reference sequences. For a sequence to be retained, a match of at least six nucleotides to both a V gene segment and a J gene segment was required. Rearrangements were called productive when the CDR3 lacked stop codons and stayed in frame with V and J; all others were non-productive. Following IMGT convention, CDR3 was defined as the stretch from the second conserved V-encoded cysteine up to the conserved J-encoded phenylalanine. In an earlier analysis of more than 550 of the donors, sequences lacking an unambiguous match to a single V gene segment were excluded. In an earlier analysis of 587 of the donors, a V segment was called functional when productive rearrangements were above 56.7%, and segregating when the standard deviation between donors exceeded 5%. To diagnose cytomegalovirus status from the catalog of TCR beta chain sequences, a statistical classification framework was built. In a later analysis, TCR nucleotide sequences were compared against IMGT/GENE-DB human TR gene sequences so that V and J genes could be assigned. In a later analysis, CDR3 sequences and most-parsimonious VDJ recombination scenarios were assigned using the TCRdist pipeline. In a later analysis, every TCR beta chain was defined by the combination of its CDR3 amino acid sequence and its V-gene family, and reads without a unique V-gene family were dropped. As a way to deal with suspected cross-contamination and a sequencing artifact, a later analysis dropped roughly 620 nucleotide sequences that were highly shared and had low generation probability. In a later analysis, a clonal expansion index for each public chain was calculated from normalized within-repertoire ranks of inferred template counts. A later analysis computed generation probabilities with a VDJ recombination model fitted to out-of-frame rearrangements, and checked the results against IGoR. In a later analysis, hypergeometric tests were used to score TCR-TCR, TCR-HLA and TCR-CMV co-occurrence, with a repertoire-size bias correction applied to TCR pairs. A later analysis estimated false discovery rates by permuting HLA or CMV assignments 20 times. In a later analysis, co-occurring TCRs were grouped using DBSCAN, and TCRdist sequence similarity was added for clustering within HLA-allele-positive subsets. For co-occurrence clustering, repertoires with fewer than 30,000 or more than 120,000 public chains were excluded, along with five or six repertoires with anomalous nucleotide sharing. This immuneACCESS table, as held by TCRdb, lists in-frame sequences with V and J called but not all clones. Of the missing ones, under half trace to an unresolved V gene in checked studies; the others have no known cause. V, J and clone size are those of that table, while D and trimming were read from the DNA. The sample records about 200,000 clones, roughly three quarters of which are singletons. The ten largest clones capture 1.5% to 2% of the sample.

The cohort comprised 550 to 700 healthy bone marrow donors. All cohort members were sampled while nominally healthy, although unrecorded immune exposures were likely present. The donor was CMV seronegative and was included in the group of several hundred seronegative cohort members. Each donor provided a peripheral blood sample, and peripheral blood mononuclear cells were used for TCR beta sequencing. Genomic DNA was extracted from the blood cell samples with the Qiagen DNeasy Blood Extraction Kit. The paper as a whole reports these results and caveats: Three of the identified cytomegalovirus-associated TCR beta chains were confirmed in vitro to be specific for cytomegalovirus antigens. The authors suggested that the approach could potentially be generalized to other disease states and immunological phenotypes. In both the original and validation cohorts, the classifier was reported to diagnose cytomegalovirus status with high specificity and sensitivity. Correlated functional status among segregating V segments might reflect linkage disequilibrium, but an unknown experimental factor could not be ruled out. A further reported finding was that TCR beta sequences accurately predicted the HLA-A and HLA-B alleles for most subjects in the first cohort. Immune exposure information for the cohort was limited to CMV serostatus. Because HLA typing was unavailable for some donors at each locus, only the typed subset was used in association tests. The sequencing pipeline was judged likely to have produced a cluster of highly shared sequence variants as a technical artifact. In a later analysis, the rate of TCR association differed among HLA loci, with DRB1 alleles having the most associated TCRs and HLA-C alleles having the fewest. In a later analysis, several top co-occurrence clusters were reported to appear linked to parvovirus B19, influenza, CMV and Epstein-Barr virus. A later analysis found that most CMV-associated TCR beta chains appeared HLA-restricted, with HLA associations seemingly driven largely by CMV exposure. This cohort had only TCR beta chains sequenced, and the lack of alpha or paired-chain data limited which features could be detected. Strong co-occurrence of HLA alleles, especially DR and DQ, made assigning TCR associations to individual alleles difficult. In a later analysis, HLA-associated TCR beta chains showed more clonal expansion and lower generation probabilities than non-associated chains that were equally common. In the study, 150 to 200 TCR beta chains were listed as associated with cytomegalovirus. A later genetic analysis reported fewer N-insertions in productive TCRs among donors in an Asian-associated ancestry cluster than the roughly 690-donor mean. Across donors, most TCR sequences were observed very rarely, whereas some public TCRs were present in many individuals. A later genetic analysis associated a missense DCLRE1C variant with V-gene and J-gene trimming of TCR beta chains, and an independent cohort replicated the association. A later analysis associated 15,000 or so TCR beta sequences with specific HLA alleles at a false discovery rate of 0.05. Over 15 rarely observed V segments, including chromosome 9 orphons, were excluded from the earlier analysis of approximately 500 of the donors because counts were too low. An earlier analysis of around 500 of the donors showed that most TCR beta V segments appeared in productive rearrangements either about 87% or about 30% of the time, which broadly matched IMGT annotations. Presence/absence analyses assumed roughly uniform sequencing depth across donors, an assumption that may not hold. Some IMGT-functional V segments, including TRBV6-2 and TRBV6-3, could not be distinguished by the 87-base-pair reads and were therefore excluded.

This receptor was obtained from a man between 45 and 60 years old in good health and CMV-seronegative. Recombination linked TRBV13 to TRBJ2-7, and TRBD2 aligns with 13 junction nucleotides. Sequenced material: PBMCs. The CDR3 region: CASSLGLAGGPGGYEQYF. The nucleotide sequence reads TGTGCCAGCAGCTTAGGACTAGCGGGAGGGCCGGGGGGATACGAGCAGTACTTC.